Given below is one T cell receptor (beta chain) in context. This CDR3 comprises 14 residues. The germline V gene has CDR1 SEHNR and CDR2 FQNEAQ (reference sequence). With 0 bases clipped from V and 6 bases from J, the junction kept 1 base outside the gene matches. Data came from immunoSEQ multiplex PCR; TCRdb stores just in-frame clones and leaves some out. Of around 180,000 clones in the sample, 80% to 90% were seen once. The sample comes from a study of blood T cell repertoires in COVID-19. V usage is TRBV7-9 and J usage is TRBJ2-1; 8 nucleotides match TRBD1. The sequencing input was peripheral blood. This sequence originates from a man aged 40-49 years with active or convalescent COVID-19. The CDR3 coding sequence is TGTGCCAGCAGCTTAGCAGGGACAGGCAATGAGCAGTTCTTC. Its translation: CASSLAGTGNEQFF.